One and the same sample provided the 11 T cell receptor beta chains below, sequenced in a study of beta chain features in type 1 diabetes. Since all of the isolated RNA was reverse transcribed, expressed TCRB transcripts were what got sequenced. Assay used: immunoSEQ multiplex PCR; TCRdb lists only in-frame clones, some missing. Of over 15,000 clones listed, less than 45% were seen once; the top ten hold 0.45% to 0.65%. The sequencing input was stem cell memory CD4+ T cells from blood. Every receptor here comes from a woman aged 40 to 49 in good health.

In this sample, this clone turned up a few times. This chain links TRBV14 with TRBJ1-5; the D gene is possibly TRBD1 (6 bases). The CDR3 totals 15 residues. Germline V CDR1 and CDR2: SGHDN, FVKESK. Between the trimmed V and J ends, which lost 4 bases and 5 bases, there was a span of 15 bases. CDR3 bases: TGTGCCAGCAGCCCCGGGGGGGGGCACCATCAGCCCCAGCATTTT. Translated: CASSPGGGHHQPQHF. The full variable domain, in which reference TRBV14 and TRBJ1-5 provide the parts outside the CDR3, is EAGVTQFPSHSVIEKGQTVTLRCDPISGHDNLYWYRRVMGKEIKFLLHFVKESKQDESGMPNNRFLAERTGGTYSTLKVQPAELEDSGVYFCASSPGGGHHQPQHFGDGTRLSIL.

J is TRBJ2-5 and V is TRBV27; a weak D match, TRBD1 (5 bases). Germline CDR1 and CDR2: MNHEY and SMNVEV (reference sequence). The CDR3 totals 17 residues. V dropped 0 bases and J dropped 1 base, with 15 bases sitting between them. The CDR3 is CASSLSIPGFGQETQYF. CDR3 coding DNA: TGTGCCAGCAGTTTATCGATACCAGGGTTTGGCCAAGAGACCCAGTACTTC.

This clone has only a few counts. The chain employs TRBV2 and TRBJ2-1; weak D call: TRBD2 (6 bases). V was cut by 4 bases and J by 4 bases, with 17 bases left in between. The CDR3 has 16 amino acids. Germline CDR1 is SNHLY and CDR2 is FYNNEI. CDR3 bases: TGTGCCAGCAGTGGGGGGTGGCGGGGTGGTTACAATGAGCAGTTCTTC. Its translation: CASSGGWRGGYNEQFF.

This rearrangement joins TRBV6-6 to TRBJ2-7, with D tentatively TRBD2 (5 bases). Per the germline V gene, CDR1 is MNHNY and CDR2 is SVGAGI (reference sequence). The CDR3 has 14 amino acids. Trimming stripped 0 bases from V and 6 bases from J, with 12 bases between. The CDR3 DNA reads TGTGCCAGCAGTTACTCGGTCCTCCGGGGCGAGCAGTACTTC. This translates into CASSYSVLRGEQYF.

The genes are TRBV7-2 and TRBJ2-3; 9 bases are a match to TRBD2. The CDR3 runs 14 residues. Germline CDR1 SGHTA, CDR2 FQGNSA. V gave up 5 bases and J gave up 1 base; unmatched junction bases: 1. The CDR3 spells CASSRTSGTDTQYF. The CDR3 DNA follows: TGTGCCAGCAGCCGGACTAGCGGCACAGATACGCAGTATTTT. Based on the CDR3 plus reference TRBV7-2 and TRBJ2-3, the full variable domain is GAGVSQSPSNKVTEKGKDVELRCDPISGHTALYWYRQSLGQGLEFLIYFQGNSAPDKSGLPSDRFSAERTGGSVSTLTIQRTQQEDSAVYLCASSRTSGTDTQYFGPGTRLTVL.

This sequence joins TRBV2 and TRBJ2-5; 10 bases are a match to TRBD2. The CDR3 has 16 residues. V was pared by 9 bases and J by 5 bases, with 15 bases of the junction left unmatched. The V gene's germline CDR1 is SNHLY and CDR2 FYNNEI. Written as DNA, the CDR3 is TGTGCCAGAACATATACGCTCGGGACTAGCGAGGAGACCCAGTACTTC. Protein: CARTYTLGTSEETQYF.

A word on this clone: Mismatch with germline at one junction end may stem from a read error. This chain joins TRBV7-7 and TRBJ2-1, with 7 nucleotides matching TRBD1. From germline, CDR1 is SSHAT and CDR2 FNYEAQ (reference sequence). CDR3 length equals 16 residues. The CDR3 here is CASSLADRASYNEQFF. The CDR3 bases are TGTGCTAGCAGCTTGGCTGACAGGGCCTCCTACAATGAGCAGTTCTTC.

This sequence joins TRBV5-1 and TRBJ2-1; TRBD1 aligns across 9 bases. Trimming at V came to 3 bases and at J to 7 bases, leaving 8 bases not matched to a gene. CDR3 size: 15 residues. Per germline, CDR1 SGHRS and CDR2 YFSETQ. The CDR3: CASSWTGTGLNEQFF. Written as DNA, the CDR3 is TGCGCCAGCAGCTGGACCGGGACAGGGTTGAATGAGCAGTTCTTC.

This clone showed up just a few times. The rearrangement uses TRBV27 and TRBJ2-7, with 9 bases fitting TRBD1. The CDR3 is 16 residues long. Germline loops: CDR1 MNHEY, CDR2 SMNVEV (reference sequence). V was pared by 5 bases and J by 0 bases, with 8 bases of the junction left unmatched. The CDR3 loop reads CASSPYGQGNSYEQYF. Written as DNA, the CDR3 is TGTGCCAGCAGTCCCTACGGACAGGGGAACTCCTACGAGCAGTACTTC.

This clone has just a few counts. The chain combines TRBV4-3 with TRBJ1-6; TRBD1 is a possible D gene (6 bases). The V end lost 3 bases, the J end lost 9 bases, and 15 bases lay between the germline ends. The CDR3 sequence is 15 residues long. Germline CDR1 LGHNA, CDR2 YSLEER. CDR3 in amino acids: CASSHLQGKGSPLHF. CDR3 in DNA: TGCGCCAGCAGCCACTTACAGGGCAAAGGTTCACCCCTCCACTTT.

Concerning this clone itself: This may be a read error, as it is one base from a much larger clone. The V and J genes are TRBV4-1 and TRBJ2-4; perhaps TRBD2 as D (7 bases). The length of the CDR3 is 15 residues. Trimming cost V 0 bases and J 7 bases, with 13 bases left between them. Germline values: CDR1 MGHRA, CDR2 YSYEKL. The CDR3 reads CASSQDGGARNIQYF. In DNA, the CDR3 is TGCGCCAGCAGCCAAGATGGGGGGGCCCGCAACATTCAGTACTTC.